This is a list of T cell receptor beta chains from one sample in a study of blood T cell repertoires in COVID-19. Clones were read by immunoSEQ multiplex PCR, and TCRdb kept only the in-frame ones, dropping some. The table shows tens of thousands of clones, with roughly 80% occurring only once. The sample was peripheral blood. All receptors come from a human donor in a cohort sampled during active COVID-19. Each CDR3 is given with its conserved first and last residue. The order of the fields is CDR3 protein, CDR3 DNA, D gene, clone size, V gene, J gene. The D gene is left open where the match is weak. Clone size is given for some rows only: seen once, a few or many times, or a class if the clone is expanded.

CDR3aa: CASREDGTSGYEQYF; CDR3nt: TGTGCCAGCAGAGAGGACGGGACTAGCGGGTACGAGCAGTACTTC; d_gene: TRBD2; abundance: NA; v_gene: TRBV2; j_gene: TRBJ2-7
CDR3aa: CASSPTGGSTGELFF; CDR3nt: TGTGCCAGCAGTCCCACAGGGGGTAGCACCGGGGAGCTGTTTTTT; d_gene: TRBD1; abundance: NA; v_gene: TRBV6-5; j_gene: TRBJ2-2
CDR3aa: CASSVRDRGVLGQPQHF; CDR3nt: TGTGCCAGCAGCGTCCGGGACAGGGGGGTTTTAGGTCAGCCCCAGCATTTT; d_gene: TRBD1; abundance: NA; v_gene: TRBV7-8; j_gene: TRBJ1-5
CDR3aa: CASSEPLQAYSGNTIYF; CDR3nt: TGCGCCAGCAGTGAGCCCCTACAGGCCTACTCTGGAAACACCATATATTTT; d_gene: NA; abundance: NA; v_gene: TRBV10-2; j_gene: TRBJ1-3
CDR3aa: CASSEGLNYGYTF; CDR3nt: TGTGCCAGCAGCGAAGGACTTAACTATGGCTACACCTTC; d_gene: NA; abundance: few; v_gene: TRBV9; j_gene: TRBJ1-2
CDR3aa: CASSPHERISVEQYF; CDR3nt: TGTGCCAGCAGCCCCCATGAGCGGATCTCGGTCGAGCAGTACTTC; d_gene: NA; abundance: NA; v_gene: TRBV6-6; j_gene: TRBJ2-7
CDR3aa: CASSSGQGETQYF; CDR3nt: TGCGCCAGCAGTTCGGGACAGGGAGAGACCCAGTACTTC; d_gene: TRBD1; abundance: NA; v_gene: TRBV5-1; j_gene: TRBJ2-5
CDR3aa: CASSRTGVTDTQYF; CDR3nt: TGCGCCAGCAGCAGGACAGGGGTAACAGATACGCAGTATTTT; d_gene: TRBD1; abundance: NA; v_gene: TRBV5-1; j_gene: TRBJ2-3
CDR3aa: CAWSQNWRTGELFF; CDR3nt: TGTGCCTGGAGCCAAAATTGGAGAACCGGGGAGCTGTTTTTT; d_gene: NA; abundance: NA; v_gene: TRBV30; j_gene: TRBJ2-2
CDR3aa: CASSRQGASGSQETQYF; CDR3nt: TGTGCCAGCAGCAGACAGGGCGCTAGCGGGAGTCAAGAGACCCAGTACTTC; d_gene: TRBD2; abundance: NA; v_gene: TRBV28; j_gene: TRBJ2-5
CDR3aa: CASSPPGLGTDTQYF; CDR3nt: TGTGCCAGCAGCCCCCCTGGACTAGGGACAGATACGCAGTATTTT; d_gene: TRBD2; abundance: NA; v_gene: TRBV3-1/TRBV3-2; j_gene: TRBJ2-3
CDR3aa: CASSEAYVGRVYTF; CDR3nt: TGTGCCAGCAGTGAAGCGTACGTGGGCAGGGTCTACACCTTC; d_gene: NA; abundance: NA; v_gene: TRBV6-1; j_gene: TRBJ1-2
CDR3aa: CASTPTGNRDTQYF; CDR3nt: TGTGCCAGTACCCCGACAGGGAATAGAGATACGCAGTATTTT; d_gene: TRBD1; abundance: NA; v_gene: TRBV19; j_gene: TRBJ2-3
CDR3aa: CASSTRQGSIEQYF; CDR3nt: TGTGCCAGCAGCACGAGACAGGGCTCCATTGAGCAGTACTTC; d_gene: TRBD1; abundance: NA; v_gene: TRBV6-5; j_gene: TRBJ2-7
CDR3aa: CASRGGQGAYEQYF; CDR3nt: TGTGCCAGCAGGGGGGGGCAGGGGGCTTACGAGCAGTACTTC; d_gene: NA; abundance: NA; v_gene: TRBV27; j_gene: TRBJ2-7
CDR3aa: CASSRGTGGDQPQHF; CDR3nt: TGTGCCAGCTCACGAGGGACAGGGGGCGATCAGCCCCAGCATTTT; d_gene: TRBD1; abundance: NA; v_gene: TRBV18; j_gene: TRBJ1-5
CDR3aa: CASSQGTSGNYEQYF; CDR3nt: TGTGCCAGCAGCCAAGGGACTAGCGGGAACTACGAGCAGTACTTC; d_gene: TRBD2; abundance: NA; v_gene: TRBV14; j_gene: TRBJ2-7
CDR3aa: CASSYYRGLKDEQYF; CDR3nt: TGTGCCAGCAGTTACTACAGGGGTCTAAAGGACGAGCAGTACTTC; d_gene: TRBD1; abundance: once; v_gene: TRBV27; j_gene: TRBJ2-7
CDR3aa: CASSLGRPGYNEQFF; CDR3nt: TGCGCCAGCAGCTTGGGGAGGCCGGGCTACAATGAGCAGTTCTTC; d_gene: NA; abundance: NA; v_gene: TRBV5-1; j_gene: TRBJ2-1
CDR3aa: CASSQDRAGGPEYF; CDR3nt: TGCGCCAGCAGCCAAGATAGGGCGGGGGGGCCGGAGTACTTC; d_gene: TRBD2; abundance: NA; v_gene: TRBV4-1; j_gene: TRBJ2-7
CDR3aa: CASSPGSGTDTQYF; CDR3nt: TGTGCCAGCTCACCGGGGAGTGGGACAGATACGCAGTATTTT; d_gene: NA; abundance: once; v_gene: TRBV18; j_gene: TRBJ2-3
CDR3aa: CASSLSKAGLMNTEAFF; CDR3nt: TGTGCCAGCAGTTTATCAAAAGCGGGATTAATGAACACTGAAGCTTTCTTT; d_gene: NA; abundance: NA; v_gene: TRBV27; j_gene: TRBJ1-1
CDR3aa: CASSKLVYRQGKDTEAFF; CDR3nt: TGCGCCAGCAGCAAGCTTGTGTACCGACAGGGGAAGGACACTGAAGCTTTCTTT; d_gene: TRBD1; abundance: NA; v_gene: TRBV5-1; j_gene: TRBJ1-1
CDR3aa: CATSRGQGTDTQYF; CDR3nt: TGTGCCACCAGCAGAGGACAGGGCACAGATACGCAGTATTTT; d_gene: NA; abundance: NA; v_gene: TRBV15; j_gene: TRBJ2-3
CDR3aa: CASSHPDRGRYTEAFF; CDR3nt: TGCGCCAGCAGTCACCCAGACAGGGGTCGGTACACTGAAGCTTTCTTT; d_gene: TRBD1; abundance: few; v_gene: TRBV23-1; j_gene: TRBJ1-1
CDR3aa: CATSDPKLATDTQYF; CDR3nt: TGTGCCACCAGTGATCCTAAACTAGCGACAGATACGCAGTATTTT; d_gene: TRBD2; abundance: NA; v_gene: TRBV24-1; j_gene: TRBJ2-3
CDR3aa: CASSSVGYTF; CDR3nt: TGTGCCAGCAGTTCCGTGGGCTACACCTTC; d_gene: NA; abundance: NA; v_gene: TRBV28; j_gene: TRBJ1-2
CDR3aa: CAWSGQAAYEQYF; CDR3nt: TGTGCCTGGAGCGGACAGGCAGCCTACGAGCAGTACTTC; d_gene: TRBD1; abundance: NA; v_gene: TRBV30; j_gene: TRBJ2-7
CDR3aa: CSASDPSAFQETQYF; CDR3nt: TGCAGTGCTAGTGATCCTAGCGCCTTTCAAGAGACCCAGTACTTC; d_gene: NA; abundance: NA; v_gene: TRBV20-1; j_gene: TRBJ2-5
CDR3aa: CASSKGEDRAEKLFF; CDR3nt: TGTGCCAGTAGTAAGGGTGAGGACAGGGCTGAAAAACTGTTTTTT; d_gene: TRBD1; abundance: NA; v_gene: TRBV19; j_gene: TRBJ1-4
CDR3aa: CASSLAGVETGELFF; CDR3nt: TGTGCCAGCAGCTTAGCCGGGGTAGAGACCGGGGAGCTGTTTTTT; d_gene: NA; abundance: NA; v_gene: TRBV7-2; j_gene: TRBJ2-2
CDR3aa: CASSGTGMLDEQYF; CDR3nt: TGTGCCAGCAGCGGTACAGGGATGTTGGACGAGCAGTACTTC; d_gene: NA; abundance: NA; v_gene: TRBV5-4; j_gene: TRBJ2-7
CDR3aa: CASRGGPEKLFF; CDR3nt: TGTGCCAGCAGGGGGGGGCCCGAAAAACTGTTTTTT; d_gene: NA; abundance: NA; v_gene: TRBV28; j_gene: TRBJ1-4